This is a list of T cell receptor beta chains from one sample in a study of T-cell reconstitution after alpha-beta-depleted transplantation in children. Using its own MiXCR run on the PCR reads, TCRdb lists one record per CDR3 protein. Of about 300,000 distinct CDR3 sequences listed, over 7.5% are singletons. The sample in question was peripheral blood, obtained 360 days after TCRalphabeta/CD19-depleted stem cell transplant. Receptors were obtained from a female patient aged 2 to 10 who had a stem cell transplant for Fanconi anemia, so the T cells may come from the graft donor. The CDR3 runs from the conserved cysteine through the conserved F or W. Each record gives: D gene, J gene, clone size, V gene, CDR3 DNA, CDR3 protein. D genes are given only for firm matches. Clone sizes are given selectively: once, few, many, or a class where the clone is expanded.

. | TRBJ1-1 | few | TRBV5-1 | TGCGCCAGCAGCTTAGGGGGGGGGCAGGCGAACACTGAAGCTTTCTTT | CASSLGGGQANTEAFF
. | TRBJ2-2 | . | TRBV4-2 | TGTGCCAGCAGCCAGAGGTTGGGGGGGCAGGGGGCGGTCACCGGGGAGCTGTTTTTT | CASSQRLGGQGAVTGELFF
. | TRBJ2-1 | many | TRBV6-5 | TGTGCCAGCAGTTACGACAGTGCAGCCTACAATGAGCAGTTCTTC | CASSYDSAAYNEQFF
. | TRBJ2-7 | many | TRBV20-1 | TGCAGTGCTAGAGGTGATGCTCAGGTAGAGGCTTGGGGCTACGAGCAGTACTTC | CSARGDAQVEAWGYEQYF
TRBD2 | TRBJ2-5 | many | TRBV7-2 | TGTGCCAGCAGCTTATACCTAGCGGGGAAGACCTCATACTTC | CASSLYLAGKTSYF
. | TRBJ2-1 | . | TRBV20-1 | TGCAGTGCTAGAGTTGGGAGCGCATGGGCCAATGAGCAGTTCTTC | CSARVGSAWANEQFF
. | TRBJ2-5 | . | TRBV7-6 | TGTGCCAGCAGCTTACAGGGGTACCAAGAGACCCAGTACTTC | CASSLQGYQETQYF
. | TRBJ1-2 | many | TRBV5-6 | TGTGCCAGCAGCTTGGAGGAGACGTTCTATGGCTACACCTTC | CASSLEETFYGYTF
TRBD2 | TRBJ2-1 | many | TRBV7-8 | TGTGCCAGCAGCTTAGACGGGGGGGTTAATGAGCAGTTCTTC | CASSLDGGVNEQFF
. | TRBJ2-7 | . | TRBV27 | TGTGCCAACCACCCAACCTTACAGGTTCATCGCTCCTACGAGCAGTACTTC | CANHPTLQVHRSYEQYF
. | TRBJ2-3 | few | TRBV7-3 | TGTGCCAGCAGCTTACGCTTAGGGTCCACAGATACGCAGTATTTT | CASSLRLGSTDTQYF
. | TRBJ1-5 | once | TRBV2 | TGTGCCTGCAGTTTAATCTTGCAGGGGCTCGGGAGCAATCAGCCCCAGCATTTT | CACSLILQGLGSNQPQHF
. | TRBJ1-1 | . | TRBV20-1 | TGCAGTGCTAGAGTTCTTATATCGGGCCGTTCTTTCTTT | CSARVLISGRSFF
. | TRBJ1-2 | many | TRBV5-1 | TGCGCCAGCAGCCTTGAGGTGAACTATGGCTACACCTTC | CASSLEVNYGYTF
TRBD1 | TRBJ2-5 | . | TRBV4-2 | TGTGCCAGCAGCCAGACTCCGGGACAGGCACAAGAGACCCAGTACTTC | CASSQTPGQAQETQYF
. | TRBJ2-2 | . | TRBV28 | TGTGCCCCCCAAGAGAGGCCGGGCACCGGGGAGCTGTTTTTT | CAPQERPGTGELFF
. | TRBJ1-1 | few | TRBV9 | TGTGCCAGCAGCGTAGTTGAAGAGCAGTGGAGTATGAACACTGAAGCTTTCTTT | CASSVVEEQWSMNTEAFF
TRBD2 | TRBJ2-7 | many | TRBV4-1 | TGCGCCAGCAGCAAAGGACTAGCGACCACCTACGAGCAGTACTTC | CASSKGLATTYEQYF
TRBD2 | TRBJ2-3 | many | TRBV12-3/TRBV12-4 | TGTGCCAGCACCCGCGGGGGGGGAGTCGGCACAGATACGCAGTATTTT | CASTRGGGVGTDTQYF
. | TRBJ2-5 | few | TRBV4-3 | TGCGCCAGCAGCTCACAAGTTTGGGGGACCCAGTACTTC | CASSSQVWGTQYF
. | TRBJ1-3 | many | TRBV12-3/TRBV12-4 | TGTGCCAGCAGTTTTACCACCATATATTTT | CASSFTTIYF
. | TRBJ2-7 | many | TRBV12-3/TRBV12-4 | TGTGCCAGCAGTTTAGATATCGCCTACGAGCAGTACTTC | CASSLDIAYEQYF
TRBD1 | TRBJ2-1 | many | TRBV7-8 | TGTGCCAGCAGCTTAGACGGACAGGTCTACAATGAGCAGTTCTTC | CASSLDGQVYNEQFF
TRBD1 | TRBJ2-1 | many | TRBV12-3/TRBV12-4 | TGTGCCAGCAGTCTGACAGGGGGGAATGAGCAGTTCTTC | CASSLTGGNEQFF
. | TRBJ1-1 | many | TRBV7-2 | TGTGCCAGCAGCTTAAGGCTTGGCACTGAAGCTTTCTTT | CASSLRLGTEAFF
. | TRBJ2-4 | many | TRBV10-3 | TGTGCCATCAGTACCGGAGCGGGTGGCGACATTCAGTACTTC | CAISTGAGGDIQYF
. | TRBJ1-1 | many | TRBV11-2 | TGTGCCAGCAGCTTTCCAACAGGGGAAGCTTTCTTT | CASSFPTGEAFF